This entry lists 15 T cell receptor beta chains sequenced from one sample in a study of cytomegalovirus exposure and HLA in healthy donors. The PCR contained 60 Vbeta and 13 Jbeta primers. Data came from immunoSEQ multiplex PCR; TCRdb stores just in-frame clones and leaves some out. This table holds 110,000 or so clones, around 77% found once. Sequencing used PBMCs. The receptors shown here come from a woman in her 30s in good health and CMV-seropositive.

The chain couples TRBV11-2 to TRBJ1-1, with D possibly matching TRBD1 (5 bases). V gave up 11 bases and J gave up 4 bases, with 20 bases separating them. The CDR3 has 14 residues. Germline lookup yields CDR1 SGHAT and CDR2 FQNNGV. The CDR3 DNA is TGTGCCGCCACGGTCCAGGGATCGTTCACTGAAGCTTTCTTT. It translates to CAATVQGSFTEAFF.

CDR3 nucleotides: TGTGCCAGCAGCTTAGGACAGGGGTACTACGAGCAGTACTTC. Encoded protein: CASSLGQGYYEQYF. The chain has TRBV13 and TRBJ2-7, with 7 bases that match TRBD1. The CDR3 sequence is 14 residues long. The ends lost 0 bases at V and 3 bases at J; junction bases unmatched: 2. Germline V CDR1 and CDR2: PRHDT, FYEKMQ (reference sequence).

About this clone: A read error may produce the germline difference seen at one junction end. The CDR3 region is CSSSLVERGGYEQYF. In DNA, the CDR3 is TGTTCCAGCAGCTTAGTGGAGCGGGGGGGCTACGAGCAGTACTTC. The chain employs TRBV7-9 and TRBJ2-7, with 10 bases matching TRBD2. Germline V gives CDR1 SEHNR, CDR2 FQNEAQ (reference sequence). The CDR3 extends over 15 amino acids.

The chain is built from TRBV5-1 and TRBJ2-7; 8 bases are shared with TRBD2. V dropped 4 bases and J dropped 2; count of bases not matched to a gene: 14. This CDR3 is built from 17 residues. Per germline, CDR1 SGHRS and CDR2 YFSETQ. CDR3 sequence reads: CASSPGGLQDSAYEQYF. The CDR3, as DNA: TGCGCCAGCAGCCCGGGAGGGCTACAGGATTCAGCCTACGAGCAGTACTTC.

The chain carries TRBV6-1 and TRBJ2-7; the D gene is possibly TRBD1 (5 bases). The V end was cut by 4 bases, the J end by 2 bases, with 15 bases between. The CDR3 sequence is 15 residues long. Germline CDR1 reads MNHNS; CDR2 reads SASEGT. The CDR3 region is CASSGYPTATYEQYF. DNA of the CDR3: TGTGCCAGCAGTGGCTATCCGACAGCAACCTACGAGCAGTACTTC.

The gene calls are TRBV28 and TRBJ1-5; D is unresolved. Trimming took off 6 bases at V and 1 base at J, with 10 bases between the two ends. The CDR3 consists of 14 residues. Germline V lookup: CDR1 MDHEN, CDR2 SYDVKM. The CDR3 DNA reads as TGTGCCAGCAGGCGGGGTGAAAGCAATCAGCCCCAGCATTTT. As protein: CASRRGESNQPQHF. The variable domain in full, completed from reference TRBV28 and TRBJ1-5, reads DVKVTQSSRYLVKRTGEKVFLECVQDMDHENMFWYRQDPGLGLRLIYFSYDVKMKEKGDIPEGYSVSREKKERFSLILESASTNQTSMYLCASRRGESNQPQHFGDGTRLSIL.

The chain is built from TRBV14 and TRBJ1-1; D unclear. There are 19 residues in the CDR3. The ends were cut back, 1 base at V and 3 bases at J, with 24 bases in the middle. The germline CDR1 and CDR2 sequences are SGHDN and FVKESK. CDR3 bases: TGTGCCAGCAGCCAAGGCCTCCCGGGTCAGGCCTCCGGGGACACTGAAGCTTTCTTT. Translation gives CASSQGLPGQASGDTEAFF.

This clone was seen more than once but under ten times. The chain couples TRBV6-4 to TRBJ2-1; 7 bases line up with TRBD1. J was trimmed by 8 bases and V by 4 bases; bases with no gene match: 11. CDR1 is MRHNA, CDR2 SNTAGT, per germline. The CDR3 is 15 amino acids. The CDR3 sequence is CASSGEGQGVYEQFF. DNA of the CDR3: TGTGCCAGCAGTGGAGAGGGCCAGGGGGTCTATGAGCAGTTCTTC.

This chain connects TRBV29-1 to TRBJ1-3; maybe TRBD1 (6 bases). The ends were cut back, 0 bases at V and 11 bases at J, with 20 bases in the middle. Germline V CDR1 and CDR2: SQVTM, ANQGSEA. CDR3 length: 15 residues. The CDR3 DNA is TGCAGCGTTGAAGATCCAGGACAGCCGCTACCCGCCATATATTTT. It is translated as CSVEDPGQPLPAIYF.

The sample holds a few counts of this clone. V is TRBV5-4 and J is TRBJ2-1, with 8 bases fitting TRBD2. With V trimmed by 2 bases and J by 6 bases, 4 bases remained unmatched. CDR3 length: 14 residues. CDR1 and CDR2 from the germline V gene are SGHNT and YYREEE (reference sequence). In DNA, the CDR3 is TGTGCCAGCAGCTTCGGGGGGGCCTTCAATGAGCAGTTCTTC. It encodes CASSFGGAFNEQFF.

The CDR3 sequence: CASTSSEGGGTGELFF. CDR3 sequence (DNA): TGTGCCAGCACCTCCTCGGAGGGCGGGGGCACCGGGGAGCTGTTTTTT. The rearrangement joins TRBV11-3 to TRBJ2-2; 7 bases are shared with TRBD2. With 7 bases clipped from V and 4 bases from J, the junction kept 12 bases outside the gene matches. This CDR3 is 16 amino acids long. Per the germline V gene, CDR1 is SGHNT and CDR2 is YENEEA.

The chain links TRBV11-2 to TRBJ1-5, with TRBD1 matching 9 bases. J lost 5 bases, V lost 5 bases, and 7 bases had no gene match. The CDR3 extends over 15 amino acids. The V gene's germline CDR1 is SGHAT and CDR2 FQNNGV. CDR3 residues: CASSPGTGPYQPQHF. The CDR3 DNA reads TGTGCCAGCAGCCCCGGGACAGGGCCCTATCAGCCCCAGCATTTT.

The CDR3 loop is CASSFGAGSDEQYF. CDR3 DNA sequence: TGTGCCAGCAGTTTCGGCGCGGGGTCAGACGAGCAGTACTTC. The genes are TRBV27 and TRBJ2-7; D possibly corresponds to TRBD2 (6 bases). CDR1 MNHEY and CDR2 SMNVEV come from the germline V gene (reference sequence). The CDR3 totals 14 residues. Trimming shortened V by 3 bases and J by 5 bases, and 14 bases separated the two germline ends.

This clone was seen a few times. This chain links TRBV2 with TRBJ1-1; D is unclear. Germline V gene lookup returns CDR1 SNHLY and CDR2 FYNNEI. The V and J ends lost 4 bases and 5 bases respectively, with 8 bases between them. The CDR3 runs 12 residues. CDR3 in amino acids: CASSVRRTEAFF. DNA of the CDR3: TGTGCCAGCAGTGTTCGGCGGACTGAAGCTTTCTTT.

The CDR3 reads CASSLTPNGDTGRGYTF. CDR3 nucleotide sequence: TGTGCCAGCAGCCTGACCCCTAATGGGGACACAGGGCGAGGCTACACCTTC. This sequence joins TRBV9 and TRBJ1-2; D is possibly TRBD1 (6 bases). The CDR3 runs 17 residues. Germline lookup yields CDR1 SGDLS and CDR2 YYNGEE. Deletions cut 4 bases from V and 8 bases from J, with 27 bases between.